The clone carrying this T cell receptor beta chain was recorded at least ten times. Its antigen is undetermined. Germline V gene data show CDR1 as SGHRS and CDR2 as YFSETQ. Trimming cost V 4 bases and J 2 bases; bases outside gene matches: 2. The CDR3 is 13 residues long. Researchers attached unique molecular identifiers to individual cDNA molecules. From the 5' RACE reads, TCRdb called clonotypes with MiXCR, one entry per CDR3 protein. The table records about 40,000 distinct CDR3 sequences, 4.5% to 5% of them present only once. These data come from a study of early T cells in non-severe SARS-CoV-2 infection. Overall study context: Unsorted whole-blood RNA was sequenced in bulk, leaving chains unpaired.

Study conclusions and caveats: Clonotype matching in VDJdb favored anti-spike CD8 responses and did not capture private and CD4 specificities.

This receptor was taken from an adult who was a healthcare worker with PCR-confirmed SARS-CoV-2 infection or an uninfected control (not recorded which). The source material was whole blood. This chain connects TRBV5-1 to TRBJ1-2; 7 bases are a match to TRBD1. The chain's CDR3 is CASSTTGNYGYTF. CDR3 coding DNA: TGCGCCAGCAGCACGACAGGGAACTATGGCTACACCTTC.